These 29 T cell receptor beta chains came from one sample sequenced in a study of CD8 T cells in Susac syndrome (dated by TCRdb to between 2018 and 2020). Library creation used the immunoSEQ multiplex PCR assay. RNA was extracted using the RNeasy kit, and roughly 0.45 to 1 ug of the RNA was reverse transcribed with random hexamers. TCRdb passed the public sequencing reads through fastp at Q25 and MiXCR, retaining productive beta sequences. One record per CDR3 amino acid sequence lists the most common genes and DNA. This sample gives about 240,000 distinct CDR3 sequences in total; 90% to 97% of them show up just once. In total, the top ten clones hold approximately 0.094% of the sample. Sequenced material: CD4+ T cells from PBMCs. All receptors derive from a human donor with Susac syndrome.

This rearrangement joins TRBV20-1 to TRBJ2-1; D uncertain. Germline V CDR1 and CDR2: DFQATT, SNEGSKA (reference sequence). V gave up 0 bases and J gave up 6 bases, with 18 bases separating them. The CDR3 has 16 amino acids. Here the CDR3 DNA reads TGCAGTGCTAGAGATTACGAGCGTGGGATTTTCAATGAGCAGTTCTTC. This codes for CSARDYERGIFNEQFF.

The J gene is TRBJ1-2, the V gene TRBV30; D uncertain. The CDR3 has 12 residues. Trimming cost V 3 bases and J 4 bases, with 9 bases left between them. The germline gives CDR1 GTSNPN, CDR2 SVGIG (reference sequence). The CDR3 is CAWSQTGYGYTF. The CDR3 DNA reads as TGTGCCTGGAGCCAGACCGGCTATGGCTACACCTTC.

This chain uses TRBV6-5 with TRBJ2-6; TRBD2 matches at 11 bases. Trimming at V came to 4 bases and at J to 3 bases, leaving 8 bases not matched to a gene. The CDR3 totals 18 residues. Germline values: CDR1 MNHEY, CDR2 SVGAGI. The CDR3 is CASSSYSGRAFGANVLTF. The CDR3 bases are TGTGCCAGCAGTTCCTATAGCGGGAGGGCCTTTGGGGCCAACGTCCTGACTTTC.

The genes are TRBV11-1 and TRBJ2-2; TRBD1 or TRBD2 may be the D gene (5 bases each). Deletions cut 0 bases from V and 6 bases from J, with 8 bases between. The CDR3 loop spans 14 amino acids. CDR1 and CDR2 from the germline V gene are SGHAT and FQDESV (reference sequence). The CDR3 region is CASSLARGSGELFF. CDR3 DNA: TGTGCCAGCAGCTTAGCGAGGGGCTCCGGGGAGCTGTTTTTT.

The chain combines TRBV18 with TRBJ2-1; 8 bases agree with TRBD2. Trimming at V came to 0 bases and at J to 3 bases, leaving 1 base not matched to a gene. CDR3 length: 15 residues. Germline V gives CDR1 KGHSH, CDR2 LQKENI. CDR3 DNA: TGTGCCAGCTCACCACCTAGCGGGAACTACAATGAGCAGTTCTTC. Translated: CASSPPSGNYNEQFF.

The rearrangement links TRBV18 to TRBJ2-7; possibly TRBD2 for D (5 bases). V was cut by 3 bases and J by 3 bases, with 12 bases left in between. This CDR3 is built from 14 residues. Germline V gene sequence: CDR1 KGHSH, CDR2 LQKENI. In DNA, the CDR3 is TGTGCCAGCTCACCCGGACTTGATAACTACGAGCAGTACTTC. It yields the protein CASSPGLDNYEQYF.

The genes are TRBV28 and TRBJ2-2; a weak D match, TRBD2 (5 bases). CDR3 length: 15 amino acids. Looked up from germline, CDR1 is MDHEN and CDR2 is SYDVKM. V was pared by 5 bases and J by 7 bases, with 17 bases between. The CDR3 region is CASSQRPRLYGELFF. The CDR3 DNA reads TGTGCCAGCAGTCAGCGGCCCAGGCTTTACGGGGAGCTGTTTTTT.

The J gene is TRBJ1-2, the V gene TRBV29-1, with TRBD1 matching over 7 bases. This CDR3 is 15 amino acids long. V gave up 2 bases and J gave up 6 bases; unmatched junction bases: 12. In germline, CDR1 is SQVTM, CDR2 ANQGSEA. CDR3 nucleotide sequence: TGCAGCGTTGAACGGCACGACAGGGTTCGGAATGGCTACACCTTC. Translation: CSVERHDRVRNGYTF.

The chain uses TRBV30 and TRBJ1-1; D is uncertain. The germline V gene encodes CDR1 GTSNPN and CDR2 SVGIG (reference sequence). The CDR3 runs 13 residues. V gave up 3 bases and J gave up 0 bases, with 8 bases separating them. CDR3 sequence reads: CAWRQSMNTEAFF. The CDR3 DNA follows: TGTGCCTGGAGACAGTCCATGAACACTGAAGCTTTCTTT.

V usage is TRBV9 and J usage is TRBJ2-7, with TRBD1 matching 12 bases. CDR3 length: 14 amino acids. CDR1 is SGDLS and CDR2 is YYNGEE in the germline V gene. Losses at the gene ends were 2 bases for V and 6 bases for J; bases not matched to a gene: 3. The CDR3 region is CASSVGTGGIEQYF. CDR3 nucleotides: TGTGCCAGCAGCGTGGGGACAGGGGGCATCGAGCAGTACTTC.

The chain combines TRBV10-3 with TRBJ2-5; D gene uncertain. V lost 0 bases to trimming and J lost 0 bases, with 5 bases between them. The germline CDR1 and CDR2 sequences are ENHRY and SYGVKD. The CDR3 length is 14 residues. CDR3 residues: CAISESRYQETQYF. CDR3 sequence (DNA): TGTGCCATCAGTGAGTCCCGATACCAAGAGACCCAGTACTTC.

This clonotype was seen a single time. The chain uses TRBV30 and TRBJ1-2; D is possibly TRBD1 (6 bases). Germline CDR1 is GTSNPN and CDR2 is SVGIG (reference sequence). Between the trimmed V and J ends, which lost 3 bases and 7 bases, there was a span of 18 bases. The CDR3 consists of 14 residues. For the CDR3, the DNA is TGTGCCTGGAGCAAAGGGGGGATGGTGCGTGGCTACACCTTC. This codes for CAWSKGGMVRGYTF.

V usage is TRBV3-1 and J usage is TRBJ1-2, with a weak D call TRBD1 (5 bases). V lost 4 bases and J 4 bases, leaving 10 bases between the germline ends. Germline loops: CDR1 LGHDT, CDR2 YNNKEL (reference sequence). The CDR3 runs 13 residues. The CDR3 reads CASSLDRVYGYTF. Here the CDR3 DNA reads TGTGCCAGCAGCCTCGACAGAGTCTATGGCTACACCTTC.

The chain combines TRBV28 with TRBJ2-3, with 12 positions matching TRBD2. The V and J ends lost 3 bases and 3 bases, in that order; junction bases with no gene match: 4. The CDR3 runs to 16 residues. Per germline, CDR1 MDHEN and CDR2 SYDVKM. In DNA form, the CDR3 reads TGTGCCAGCAGTTTGCTAGCGGGAGGGCAGACAGATACGCAGTATTTT. Its translation is CASSLLAGGQTDTQYF.

V usage is TRBV20-1 and J usage is TRBJ1-5; D call uncertain. Deletions cut 0 bases from V and 5 bases from J, with 17 bases between. Germline V gene lookup returns CDR1 DFQATT and CDR2 SNEGSKA (reference sequence). CDR3 length: 16 amino acids. The CDR3 bases are TGCAGTGCTAGAGATTTTGTCGCAGGTGAGGATCAGCCCCAGCATTTT. Amino acids: CSARDFVAGEDQPQHF.

The chain combines TRBV20-1 with TRBJ2-5, with a weak D call TRBD1 (6 bases). V lost 5 bases and J lost 3, with 10 bases in between. The germline CDR1 and CDR2 sequences are DFQATT and SNEGSKA (reference sequence). CDR3 length: 12 residues. CDR3 residues: CSARAGEETQYF. The CDR3 nucleotides read TGCAGTGCTCGGGCAGGGGAAGAGACCCAGTACTTC.

The rearrangement joins TRBV7-9 to TRBJ2-2, with 12 bases that match TRBD2. V lost 6 bases, J lost 4 bases, and 3 bases stayed unmatched. The CDR3 spans 15 residues. Germline V gene sequence: CDR1 SEHNR, CDR2 FQNEAQ (reference sequence). CDR3 loop: CASRLAGGPTGELFF. CDR3 DNA sequence: TGTGCCAGCAGGCTAGCGGGAGGGCCCACCGGGGAGCTGTTTTTT.

The V call is TRBV5-4, the J call TRBJ2-7; 7 bases align to TRBD2. The CDR3 covers 14 residues. V lost 4 bases, J lost 3 bases, and 7 bases stayed unmatched. Germline V gene lookup returns CDR1 SGHNT and CDR2 YYREEE (reference sequence). The CDR3 here is CASSDLAENYEQYF. The CDR3 nucleotides read TGTGCCAGCAGCGATCTAGCGGAGAACTACGAGCAGTACTTC.

CDR3 coding DNA: TGTGCCACCAGCAGAGTATATCTGAGTGTATGGGAGACCCAGTACTTC. It translates to CATSRVYLSVWETQYF. The chain uses TRBV15 and TRBJ2-5; D gene uncertain. The V end lost 1 base, the J end lost 5 bases, and 17 bases lay between the germline ends. There are 16 residues in the CDR3. Germline V gene sequence: CDR1 LNHNV, CDR2 YYDKDF (reference sequence).

The chain couples TRBV20-1 to TRBJ2-3; the D gene is possibly TRBD2 (6 bases). Trimming stripped 0 bases from V and 0 bases from J, with 16 bases between. CDR1 and CDR2 (germline): DFQATT, SNEGSKA (reference sequence). The CDR3 covers 17 residues. This CDR3 is CSARDDGDFTSTDTQYF. DNA of the CDR3: TGCAGTGCTAGAGATGATGGGGACTTCACTAGCACAGATACGCAGTATTTT.

The count of this clonotype is one. The genes are TRBV29-1 and TRBJ2-3; D is unresolved. CDR1 is SQVTM and CDR2 is ANQGSEA in the germline V gene. The CDR3 spans 13 residues. V lost 7 bases and J 2 bases, leaving 13 bases between the germline ends. CDR3 DNA sequence: TGCAGCGCCGTCGACCCGGACACAGATACGCAGTATTTT. It encodes CSAVDPDTDTQYF.

This rearrangement joins TRBV29-1 to TRBJ2-1, with 8 nucleotides matching TRBD2. The CDR3 is 14 residues long. CDR1 SQVTM and CDR2 ANQGSEA come from the germline V gene. J gave up 6 bases and V 1 base, and 5 bases lay outside the gene matches. DNA for the CDR3: TGCAGCGTTGAAGGGAGCGGGAGAGGCAATGAGCAGTTCTTC. It encodes CSVEGSGRGNEQFF.

The chain joins TRBV4-1 to TRBJ1-5; the match to TRBD1 covers 8 bases. Trimming at V came to 0 bases and at J to 3 bases, leaving 10 bases not matched to a gene. Germline V lookup: CDR1 MGHRA, CDR2 YSYEKL. The CDR3 has 18 amino acids. The CDR3 protein is CASSQDQDRVRDNQPQHF. As DNA, the CDR3 is TGCGCCAGCAGCCAAGATCAGGACAGGGTACGCGACAATCAGCCCCAGCATTTT.

J is TRBJ2-2 and V is TRBV30; no firm D call. Trimming took off 4 bases at V and 1 base at J, with 10 bases between the two ends. This CDR3 comprises 14 residues. Germline V CDR1 and CDR2: GTSNPN, SVGIG (reference sequence). The CDR3 protein is CAWIGLQNTGELFF. The CDR3 DNA reads as TGTGCCTGGATTGGCTTGCAGAACACCGGGGAGCTGTTTTTT.

This chain links TRBV14 with TRBJ1-2, with no clear D. This CDR3 has 11 residues. In germline, CDR1 is SGHDN, CDR2 FVKESK. Trimming pared 2 bases from V and 8 bases from J, leaving 6 bases between. CDR3 DNA sequence: TGTGCCAGCAGCCAATCGCAGGGCTACACCTTC. Its translation: CASSQSQGYTF.

This chain joins TRBV25-1 and TRBJ1-1; 10 nucleotides line up with TRBD1. Germline V gene sequence: CDR1 MGHDK, CDR2 SYGVNS. The CDR3 has 20 residues. The J segment lost 5 bases and the V segment lost 6 bases, leaving 24 bases of the junction unmatched. In DNA form, the CDR3 reads TGTGCCAGCAGACCTCCAGTCGGGGACAGGGGTGACAGCGTGGGGACTGAAGCTTTCTTT. It yields the protein CASRPPVGDRGDSVGTEAFF.

The chain employs TRBV4-2 and TRBJ2-7, with D perhaps matching TRBD1 (6 bases). CDR1 and CDR2 (germline): LGHNA, YNFKEQ. V shed 1 base and J shed 3 bases, with 10 bases lying between them. This CDR3 is 14 amino acids long. The CDR3 here is CASSQVRGDYEQYF. As DNA, the CDR3 is TGTGCCAGCAGCCAAGTCAGGGGAGACTACGAGCAGTACTTC.

The rearrangement links TRBV30 to TRBJ2-1; 9 positions agree with TRBD1. The CDR3 has 15 residues. The germline gives CDR1 GTSNPN, CDR2 SVGIG (reference sequence). The trim removed 2 bases at V and 6 bases at J, leaving 8 bases unmatched. The CDR3 nucleotides read TGTGCCTGGAGTATCCGGGACAGGGTGGTCAATGAGCAGTTCTTC. Its translation is CAWSIRDRVVNEQFF.

This chain connects TRBV4-1 to TRBJ2-3; 16 nucleotides match TRBD2. The CDR3 sequence is 21 residues long. Losses at the gene ends were 1 base for V and 1 base for J; bases not matched to a gene: 11. CDR1 is MGHRA, CDR2 YSYEKL, per germline. CDR3 nucleotides: TGCGCCAGCAGCCAAGTGGGGACTAGCGGGAGGGCCAATACTGGCACAGATACGCAGTATTTT. This gives the protein CASSQVGTSGRANTGTDTQYF.